Given below is one T cell receptor beta chain in context. Its target is not known. For the diagnoses, clinical symptoms, serum thyroxine and TRAb, thyroid ultrasound and orbital computed tomography were used. What was amplified from RNA transcripts were TCR beta CDR3 regions. During a first-round RT-PCR of the TCR CDR3, the HTBI primer set was used. MiXCR was run by TCRdb on the multiplex PCR reads, yielding one entry per CDR3 protein. The sample carries approximately 400,000 distinct CDR3 sequences, 18% recorded once. The sample is drawn from a study of T cells in Graves' hyperthyroidism and ophthalmopathy. The study, taken as a whole, reports: Expanded thyroid clonotypes (above 0.001) were mostly also found in blood.

The sequence was obtained from a man aged 18 to 35 with Graves' ophthalmopathy. Sequenced input: blood.

The CDR3 here is CASRRGHPYEQYF. CDR3 nucleotides: TGTGCCAGCAGAAGGGGGCATCCGTACGAGCAGTACTTC. The chain has TRBV2 and TRBJ2-7, with 7 bases lining up with TRBD1. There are 13 residues in the CDR3. J gave up 4 bases and V 6 bases, and 6 bases lay outside the gene matches. Germline CDR1 and CDR2: SNHLY and FYNNEI.